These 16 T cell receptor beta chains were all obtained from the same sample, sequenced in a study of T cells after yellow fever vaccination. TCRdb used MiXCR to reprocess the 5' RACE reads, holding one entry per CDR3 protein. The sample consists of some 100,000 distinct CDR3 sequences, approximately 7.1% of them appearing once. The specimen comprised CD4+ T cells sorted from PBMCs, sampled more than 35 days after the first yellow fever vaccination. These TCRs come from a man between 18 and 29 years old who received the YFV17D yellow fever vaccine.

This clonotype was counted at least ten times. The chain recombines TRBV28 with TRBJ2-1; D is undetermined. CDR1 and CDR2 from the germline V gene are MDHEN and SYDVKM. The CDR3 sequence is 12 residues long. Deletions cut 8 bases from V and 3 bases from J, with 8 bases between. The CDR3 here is CASGASYNEQFF. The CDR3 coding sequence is TGTGCCAGCGGAGCCAGCTACAATGAGCAGTTCTTC.

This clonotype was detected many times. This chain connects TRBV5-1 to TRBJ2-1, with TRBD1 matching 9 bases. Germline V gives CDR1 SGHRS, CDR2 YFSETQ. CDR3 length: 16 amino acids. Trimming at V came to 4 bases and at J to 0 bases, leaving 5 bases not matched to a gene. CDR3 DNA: TGCGCCAGCAGCCTACCGGGACAGGGCTCCTACAATGAGCAGTTCTTC. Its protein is CASSLPGQGSYNEQFF.

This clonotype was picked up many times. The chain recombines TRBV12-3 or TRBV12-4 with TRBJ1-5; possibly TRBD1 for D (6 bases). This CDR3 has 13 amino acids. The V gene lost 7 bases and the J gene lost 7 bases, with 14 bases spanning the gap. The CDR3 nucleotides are TGTGCCAGCAAAAGCGGACAGTTCCAGCCCCAGCATTTT. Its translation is CASKSGQFQPQHF.

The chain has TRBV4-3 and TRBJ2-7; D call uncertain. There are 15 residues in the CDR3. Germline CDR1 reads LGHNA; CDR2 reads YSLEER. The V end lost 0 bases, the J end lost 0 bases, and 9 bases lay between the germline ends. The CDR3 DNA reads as TGCGCCAGCAGCCAAGAAGGCAGCTTCTCCTACGAGCAGTACTTC. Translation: CASSQEGSFSYEQYF.

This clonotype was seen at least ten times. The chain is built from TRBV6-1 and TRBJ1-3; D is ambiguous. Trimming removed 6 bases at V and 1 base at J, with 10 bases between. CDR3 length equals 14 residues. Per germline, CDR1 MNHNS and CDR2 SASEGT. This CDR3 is CASSEDGSGNTIYF. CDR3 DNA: TGTGCCAGCAGCGAGGACGGATCTGGAAACACCATATATTTT.

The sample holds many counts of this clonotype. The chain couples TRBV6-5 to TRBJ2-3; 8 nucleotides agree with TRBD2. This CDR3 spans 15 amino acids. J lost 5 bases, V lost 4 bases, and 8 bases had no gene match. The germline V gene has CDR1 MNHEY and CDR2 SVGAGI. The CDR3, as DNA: TGTGCCAGCAGTTCCCCTGGGACTAGTGGAGATACGCAGTATTTT. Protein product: CASSSPGTSGDTQYF.

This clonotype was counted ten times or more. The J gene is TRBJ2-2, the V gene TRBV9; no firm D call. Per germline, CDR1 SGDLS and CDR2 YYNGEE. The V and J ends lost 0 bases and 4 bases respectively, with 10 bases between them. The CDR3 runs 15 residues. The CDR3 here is CASSVEATRTGELFF. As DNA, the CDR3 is TGTGCCAGCAGCGTAGAGGCTACCCGCACCGGGGAGCTGTTTTTT.

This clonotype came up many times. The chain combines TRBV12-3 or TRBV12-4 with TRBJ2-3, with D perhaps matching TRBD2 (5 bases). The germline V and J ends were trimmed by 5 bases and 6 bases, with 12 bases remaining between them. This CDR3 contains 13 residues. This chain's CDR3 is CASSARGGDTQYF. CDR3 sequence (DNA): TGTGCCAGCAGTGCTCGGGGTGGGGATACGCAGTATTTT.

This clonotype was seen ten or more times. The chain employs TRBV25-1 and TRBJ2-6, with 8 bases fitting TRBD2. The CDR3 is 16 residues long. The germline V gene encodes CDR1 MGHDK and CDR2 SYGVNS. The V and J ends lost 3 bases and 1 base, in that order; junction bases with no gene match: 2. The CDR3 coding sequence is TGTGCCAGCAGTGACCGCGGGGGGTCTGGGGCCAACGTCCTGACTTTC. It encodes CASSDRGGSGANVLTF.

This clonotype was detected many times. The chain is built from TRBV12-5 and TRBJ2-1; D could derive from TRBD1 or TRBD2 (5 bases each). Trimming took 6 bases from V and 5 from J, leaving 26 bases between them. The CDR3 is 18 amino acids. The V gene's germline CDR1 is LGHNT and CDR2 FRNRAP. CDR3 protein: CASGQGTWGATDNNEQFF. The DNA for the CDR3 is TGTGCTAGTGGCCAGGGAACATGGGGAGCGACCGATAACAATGAGCAGTTCTTC. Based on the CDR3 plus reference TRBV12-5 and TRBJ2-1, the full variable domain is DARVTQTPRHKVTEMGQEVTMRCQPILGHNTVFWYRQTMMQGLELLAYFRNRAPLDDSGMPKDRFSAEMPDATLATLKIQPSEPRDSAVYFCASGQGTWGATDNNEQFFGPGTRLTVL.

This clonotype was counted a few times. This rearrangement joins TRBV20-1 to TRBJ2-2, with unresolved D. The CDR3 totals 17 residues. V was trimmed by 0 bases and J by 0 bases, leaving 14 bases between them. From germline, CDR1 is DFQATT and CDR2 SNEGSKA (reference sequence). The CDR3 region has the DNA TGCAGTGCTAGAGATCAGAGACGTAACGCGAACACCGGGGAGCTGTTTTTT. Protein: CSARDQRRNANTGELFF.

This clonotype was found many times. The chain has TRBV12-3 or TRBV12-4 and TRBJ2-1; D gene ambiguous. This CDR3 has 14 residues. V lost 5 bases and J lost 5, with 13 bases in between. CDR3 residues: CASSPRADHNEQFF. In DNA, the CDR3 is TGTGCCAGCAGTCCCCGGGCGGACCACAATGAGCAGTTCTTC.

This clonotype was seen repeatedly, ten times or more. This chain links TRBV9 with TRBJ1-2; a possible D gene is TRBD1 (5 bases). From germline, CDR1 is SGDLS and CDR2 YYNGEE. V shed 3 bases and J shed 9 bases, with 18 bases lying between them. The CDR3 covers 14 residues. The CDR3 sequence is CASSASGTSDSYTF. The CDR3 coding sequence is TGTGCCAGCAGCGCTTCCGGGACCTCCGATAGCTACACCTTC.

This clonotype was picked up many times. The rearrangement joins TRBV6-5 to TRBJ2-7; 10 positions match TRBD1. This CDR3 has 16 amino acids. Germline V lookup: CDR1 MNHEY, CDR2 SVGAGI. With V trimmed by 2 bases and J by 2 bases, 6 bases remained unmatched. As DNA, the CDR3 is TGTGCCAGCAGTTACAGACAGGGGGCCTCGACCTACGAGCAGTACGTC. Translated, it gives CASSYRQGASTYEQYV.

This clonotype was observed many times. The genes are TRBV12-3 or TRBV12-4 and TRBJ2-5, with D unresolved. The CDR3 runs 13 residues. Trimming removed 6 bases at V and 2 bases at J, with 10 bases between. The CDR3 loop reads CASRLNGQETQYF. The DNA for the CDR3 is TGTGCCAGCAGGCTCAACGGGCAAGAGACCCAGTACTTC.

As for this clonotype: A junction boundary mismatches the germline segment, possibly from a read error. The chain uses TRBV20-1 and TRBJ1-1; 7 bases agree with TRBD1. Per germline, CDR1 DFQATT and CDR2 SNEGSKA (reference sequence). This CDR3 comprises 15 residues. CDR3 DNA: TGCTGTGCTCGAACGCCAGGGGGTTCGAACACTGAAGCTTTCTTT. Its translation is CCARTPGGSNTEAFF.